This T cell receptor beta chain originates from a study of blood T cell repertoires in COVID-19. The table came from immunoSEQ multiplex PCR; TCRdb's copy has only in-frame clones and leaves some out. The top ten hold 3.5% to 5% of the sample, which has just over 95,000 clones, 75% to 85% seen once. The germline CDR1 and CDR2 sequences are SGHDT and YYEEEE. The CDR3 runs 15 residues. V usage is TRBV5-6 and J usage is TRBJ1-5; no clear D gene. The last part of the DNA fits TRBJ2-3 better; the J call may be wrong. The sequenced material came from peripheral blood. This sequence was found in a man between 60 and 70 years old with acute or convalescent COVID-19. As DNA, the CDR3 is TGTGCCAGCAGCTTGGCCGGCAGACTTAATCAGCCCCAGTATTTT. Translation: CASSLAGRLNQPQYF.